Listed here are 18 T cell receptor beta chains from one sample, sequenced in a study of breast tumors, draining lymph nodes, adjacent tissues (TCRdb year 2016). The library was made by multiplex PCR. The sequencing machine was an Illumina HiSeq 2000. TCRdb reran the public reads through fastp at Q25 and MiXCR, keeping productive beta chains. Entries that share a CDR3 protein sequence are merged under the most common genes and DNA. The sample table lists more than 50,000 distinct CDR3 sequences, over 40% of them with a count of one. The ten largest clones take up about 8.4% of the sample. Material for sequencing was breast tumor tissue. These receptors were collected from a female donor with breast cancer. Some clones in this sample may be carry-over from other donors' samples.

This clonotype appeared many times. The CDR3 DNA sequence: TGTGCCAGCAGCCTACTAGCGGGAGCCTGGGAGACCCAGTACTTC. Its protein is CASSLLAGAWETQYF. The J gene is TRBJ2-5, the V gene TRBV5-5, with 11 nucleotides matching TRBD2. CDR3 length equals 15 residues. The junction had 7 bases not matched to a gene; V was cut back by 4 bases and J by 5 bases. The germline CDR1 and CDR2 sequences are SGHKS and YYEKEE (reference sequence). The whole variable domain, remainder taken from reference TRBV5-5 and TRBJ2-5, is DAGVTQSPTHLIKTRGQQVTLRCSPISGHKSVSWYQQVLGQGPQFIFQYYEKEERGRGNFPDRFSARQFPNYSSELNVNALLLGDSALYLCASSLLAGAWETQYFGPGTRLLVL.

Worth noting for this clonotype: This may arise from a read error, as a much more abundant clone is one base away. The CDR3 region is CASGPGGAGGFYEQYF. Written as DNA, the CDR3 is TGTGCCAGCGGTCCAGGGGGTGCAGGGGGGTTCTACGAGCAGTACTTC. This chain links TRBV6-6 with TRBJ2-7; weak D call: TRBD1 (7 bases). Per germline, CDR1 MNHNY and CDR2 SVGAGI (reference sequence). This CDR3 contains 16 residues. Deletions cut 8 bases from V and 3 bases from J, with 23 bases between.

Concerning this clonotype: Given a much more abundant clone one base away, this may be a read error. CDR3 nucleotides: TGTGCCAGCAGCTCCCGGGACTCTACCTGGGGCACTGAATCTTTCTTT. Amino acids: CASSSRDSTWGTESFF. The chain has TRBV7-9 and TRBJ1-1; TRBD1 might be the D (5 bases). Per the germline V gene, CDR1 is SEHNR and CDR2 is FQNEAQ (reference sequence). This CDR3 is 16 amino acids long. Full variable domain (outside the CDR3, taken from reference TRBV7-9 and TRBJ1-1): DTGVSQNPRHKITKRGQNVTFRCDPISEHNRLYWYRQTLGQGPEFLTYFQNEAQLEKSRLLSDRFSAERPKGSFSTLEIQRTEQGDSAMYLCASSSRDSTWGTESFFGQGTRLTVV.

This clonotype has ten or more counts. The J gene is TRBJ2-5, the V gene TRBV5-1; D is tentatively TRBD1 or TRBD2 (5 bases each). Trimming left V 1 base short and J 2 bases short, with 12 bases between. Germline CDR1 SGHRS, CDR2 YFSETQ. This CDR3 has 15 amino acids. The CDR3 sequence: CASSLLGTEQETQYF. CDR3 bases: TGCGCCAGCAGCTTGTTGGGGACGGAGCAAGAGACCCAGTACTTC. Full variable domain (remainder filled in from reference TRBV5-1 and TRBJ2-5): KAGVTQTPRYLIKTRGQQVTLSCSPISGHRSVSWYQQTPGQGLQFLFEYFSETQRNKGNFPGRFSGRQFSNSRSEMNVSTLELGDSALYLCASSLLGTEQETQYFGPGTRLLVL.

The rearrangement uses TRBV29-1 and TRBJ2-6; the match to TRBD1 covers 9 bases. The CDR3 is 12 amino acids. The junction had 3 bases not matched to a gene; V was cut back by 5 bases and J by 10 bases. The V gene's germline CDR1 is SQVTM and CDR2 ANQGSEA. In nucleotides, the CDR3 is TGCAGCGTTAGACAGGGGGGAAACGTCCTGACTTTC. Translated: CSVRQGGNVLTF.

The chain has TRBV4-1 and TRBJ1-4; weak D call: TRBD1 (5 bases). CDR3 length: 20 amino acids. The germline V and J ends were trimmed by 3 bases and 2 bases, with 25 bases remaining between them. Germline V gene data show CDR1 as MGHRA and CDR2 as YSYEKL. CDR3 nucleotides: TGCGCCAGCAGCCACACGGGTTCCCTGGAACAGGTGGGCACTAATGAAAAACTGTTTTTT. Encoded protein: CASSHTGSLEQVGTNEKLFF.

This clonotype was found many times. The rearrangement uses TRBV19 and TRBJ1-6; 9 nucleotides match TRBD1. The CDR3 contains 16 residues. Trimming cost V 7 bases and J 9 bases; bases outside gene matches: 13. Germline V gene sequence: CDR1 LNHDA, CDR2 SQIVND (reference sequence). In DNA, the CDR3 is TGTGCCAGTACCACCTCCGAAGGACAGGGGTCTTCACCCCTCCACTTT. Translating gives CASTTSEGQGSSPLHF. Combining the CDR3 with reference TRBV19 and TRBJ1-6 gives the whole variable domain DGGITQSPKYLFRKEGQNVTLSCEQNLNHDAMYWYRQDPGQGLRLIYYSQIVNDFQKGDIAEGYSVSREKKESFPLTVTSAQKNPTAFYLCASTTSEGQGSSPLHFGNGTRLTVT.

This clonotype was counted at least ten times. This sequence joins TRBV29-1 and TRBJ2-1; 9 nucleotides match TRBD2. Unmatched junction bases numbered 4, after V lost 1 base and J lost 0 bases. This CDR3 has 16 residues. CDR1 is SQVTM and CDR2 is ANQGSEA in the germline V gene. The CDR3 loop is CSVEGLAGTSYNEQFF. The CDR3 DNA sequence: TGCAGCGTTGAAGGGCTAGCGGGAACCTCCTACAATGAGCAGTTCTTC.

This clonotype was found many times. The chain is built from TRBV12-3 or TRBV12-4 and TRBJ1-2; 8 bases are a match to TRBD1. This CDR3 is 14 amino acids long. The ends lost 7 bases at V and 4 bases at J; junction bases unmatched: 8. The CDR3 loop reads CASTQGAPIYGYTF. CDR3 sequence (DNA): TGTGCCAGCACCCAGGGGGCGCCCATCTATGGCTACACCTTC.

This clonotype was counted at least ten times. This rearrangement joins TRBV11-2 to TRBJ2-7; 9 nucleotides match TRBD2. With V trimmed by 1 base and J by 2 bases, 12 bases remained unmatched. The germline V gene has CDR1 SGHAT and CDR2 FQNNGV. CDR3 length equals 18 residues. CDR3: CASSLVGSGSGGTYEQYF. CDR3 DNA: TGTGCCAGCAGCTTAGTCGGTAGCGGGAGCGGGGGGACCTACGAGCAGTACTTC.

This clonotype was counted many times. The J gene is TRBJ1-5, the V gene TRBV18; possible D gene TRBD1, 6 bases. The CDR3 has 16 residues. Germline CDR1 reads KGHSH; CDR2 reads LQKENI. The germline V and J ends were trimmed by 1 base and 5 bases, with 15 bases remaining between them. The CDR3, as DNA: TGTGCCAGCTCACCACGGACAGCCGAAGTCGATCAGCCCCAGCATTTT. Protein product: CASSPRTAEVDQPQHF.

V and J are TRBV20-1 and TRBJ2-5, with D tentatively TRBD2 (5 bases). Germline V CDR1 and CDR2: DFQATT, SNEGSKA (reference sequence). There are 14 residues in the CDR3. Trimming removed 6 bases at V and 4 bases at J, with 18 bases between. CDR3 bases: TGCAGTGCCAGCAGTTCGGCTAGCAGAGAGACCCAGTACTTC. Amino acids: CSASSSASRETQYF.

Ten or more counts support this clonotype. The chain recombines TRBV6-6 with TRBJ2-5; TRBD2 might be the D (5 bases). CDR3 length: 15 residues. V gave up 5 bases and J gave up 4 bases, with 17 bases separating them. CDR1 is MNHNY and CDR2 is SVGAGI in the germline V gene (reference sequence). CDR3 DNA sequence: TGTGCCAGCAGTGGACCCTCGGGATTCCGAGAGACCCAGTACTTC. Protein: CASSGPSGFRETQYF.

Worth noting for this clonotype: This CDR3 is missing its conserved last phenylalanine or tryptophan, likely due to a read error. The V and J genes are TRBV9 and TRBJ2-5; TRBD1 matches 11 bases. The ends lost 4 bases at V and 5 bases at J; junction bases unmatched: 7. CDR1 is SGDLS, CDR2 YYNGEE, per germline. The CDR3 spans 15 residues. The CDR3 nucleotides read TGTGCCAGCAGCTCTGGACAGGGGGCGGGGGAGACCCAGTACCTC. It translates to CASSSGQGAGETQYL.

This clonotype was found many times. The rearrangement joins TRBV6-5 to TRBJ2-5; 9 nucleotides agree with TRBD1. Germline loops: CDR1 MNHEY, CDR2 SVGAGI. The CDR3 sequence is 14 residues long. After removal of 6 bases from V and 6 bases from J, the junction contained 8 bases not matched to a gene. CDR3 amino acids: CASRPDRGLKTQYF. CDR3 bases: TGTGCCAGCAGACCAGACAGGGGGTTGAAGACCCAGTACTTC.

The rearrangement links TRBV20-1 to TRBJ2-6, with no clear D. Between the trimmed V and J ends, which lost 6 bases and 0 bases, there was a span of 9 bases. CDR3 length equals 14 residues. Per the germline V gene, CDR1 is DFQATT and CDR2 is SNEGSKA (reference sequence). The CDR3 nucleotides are TGCAGTGCGGAGAAGGACTCTGGGGCCAACGTCCTGACTTTC. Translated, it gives CSAEKDSGANVLTF.

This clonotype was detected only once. CDR3 nucleotides: TGTGCCAGTAGTAGGGTGGGGGGCGTGAGCACAGATACGCAGTATTTT. Protein: CASSRVGGVSTDTQYF. The chain is built from TRBV19 and TRBJ2-3; D is tentatively TRBD1 or TRBD2 (6 bases each). Trimming took 4 bases from V and 0 from J, leaving 14 bases between them. The CDR3 loop spans 16 amino acids. Looked up from germline, CDR1 is LNHDA and CDR2 is SQIVND (reference sequence).

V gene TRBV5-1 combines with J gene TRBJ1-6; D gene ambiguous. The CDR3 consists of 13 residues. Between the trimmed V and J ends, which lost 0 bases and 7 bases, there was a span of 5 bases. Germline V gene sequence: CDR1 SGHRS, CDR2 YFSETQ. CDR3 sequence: CASSLDSNSPLHF. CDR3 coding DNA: TGCGCCAGCAGCTTGGACAGCAATTCACCCCTCCACTTT.